This T cell receptor (beta chain) was identified in a study of shared clonotypes between healthy human individuals. Points from the study as a whole: Collection of samples was limited to blood; tissue repertoires likely differ.

As concerns this clone: Its antigen is still unknown.

The donors, healthy adults who were HIV-negative, had experienced no recent acute infections or vaccinations. Deep was the level at which the assay was run. Method: immunoSEQ multiplex PCR; TCRdb's copy keeps in-frame clones and lacks some. The repertoire holds 400,000 to 600,000 clones, with almost 80% as singletons. With 2 bases clipped from V and 3 bases from J, the junction kept 8 bases outside the gene matches. CDR1 and CDR2 (germline): SGHTA, FQGNSA. The length of the CDR3 is 16 residues. The receptor's source is a woman in her thirties or forties in good health. Some clones in this sample may be carry-over from other donors' samples. Sample: PBMCs. The gene calls are TRBV7-2 and TRBJ2-3; 7 bases are a match to TRBD2. The CDR3 nucleotides are TGTGCCAGCAGCTTATCCAGCGGGATAGGTACAGATACGCAGTATTTT. This codes for CASSLSSGIGTDTQYF.